This T cell receptor (beta chain) was captured in a study of T cell responses to AZD1222 COVID-19 vaccine. Measured with immunoSEQ multiplex PCR; TCRdb has only the in-frame clones, and not every one. The sample comprises about 200,000 clones, 90% to 95% of which are singletons, and approximately 1% rests with the top ten. The CDR3 is made up of 14 amino acids. Germline loops: CDR1 MNHEY, CDR2 SMNVEV (reference sequence). Trimming removed 11 bases from V and 8 bases from J, with 22 bases in between. The clonotype originates from an adult who received the AZD1222 COVID-19 vaccine. The sequencing used peripheral blood, collected 28 days after the second AZD1222 dose. The rearrangement links TRBV27 to TRBJ2-1, with D perhaps assigned TRBD1 or TRBD2 (6 bases each). The DNA of the CDR3 is TGTGCCTCCCGCCGCGGGACACCTTTGGATGAGCAGTTCTTC. Its protein is CASRRGTPLDEQFF.